A selection of T cell receptor beta chains follows, all from one sample in a study of CD8 T cells in Susac syndrome. TCRdb independently ran MiXCR on the immunoSEQ multiplex PCR reads; one entry per CDR3 protein. The sample includes about 290,000 distinct CDR3 sequences, approximately 90% of them seen just once. The sample comprised CD8+ T cells from PBMCs. These receptor sequences come from a human donor with multiple sclerosis. CDR3s include the opening cysteine and the closing phenylalanine or tryptophan. A D gene is named only where the DNA matches it firmly. Clone size is shown for a subset of rows, as once, few, many or a class of expanded clone.

j_call: TRBJ2-7
v_call: TRBV11-2
clone_size: .
d_call: .
cdr3_aa: CASSPPIYTYEQYF
cdr3_nt: TGTGCCAGCAGCCCCCCGATTTACACCTACGAGCAGTACTTC

j_call: TRBJ1-5
v_call: TRBV6-5
clone_size: .
d_call: TRBD1
cdr3_aa: CASRTQQGFQPQHF
cdr3_nt: TGTGCCAGCAGGACCCAACAGGGGTTTCAGCCCCAGCATTTT

j_call: TRBJ2-3
v_call: TRBV9
clone_size: .
d_call: .
cdr3_aa: CASSGTVDTQYF
cdr3_nt: TGTGCCAGCAGCGGGACAGTTGATACGCAGTATTTT

j_call: TRBJ2-4
v_call: TRBV20-1
clone_size: .
d_call: .
cdr3_aa: CSARRGMENIQYF
cdr3_nt: TGCAGTGCTAGAAGGGGAATGGAAAACATTCAGTACTTC

j_call: TRBJ2-7
v_call: TRBV4-2
clone_size: .
d_call: TRBD2
cdr3_aa: CASSQGGLAGVVYEQYF
cdr3_nt: TGTGCCAGCAGCCAAGGCGGACTAGCGGGAGTTGTTTACGAGCAGTACTTC

j_call: TRBJ1-4
v_call: TRBV12-3/TRBV12-4
clone_size: .
d_call: .
cdr3_aa: CASSTTGWDEKLFF
cdr3_nt: TGTGCCAGCAGTACCACAGGGTGGGATGAAAAACTGTTTTTT

j_call: TRBJ2-1
v_call: TRBV6-1
clone_size: .
d_call: .
cdr3_aa: CASGEGNYNEQFF
cdr3_nt: TGTGCCAGCGGAGAGGGGAACTACAATGAGCAGTTCTTC

j_call: TRBJ2-1
v_call: TRBV29-1
clone_size: .
d_call: TRBD2
cdr3_aa: CSVDHPGGLAGLNNEQFF
cdr3_nt: TGCAGCGTTGATCATCCAGGGGGGCTAGCGGGGTTAAACAATGAGCAGTTCTTC

j_call: TRBJ1-5
v_call: TRBV7-6
clone_size: few
d_call: .
cdr3_aa: CASSLLGSNQPQHF
cdr3_nt: TGTGCCAGCAGTCTCCTCGGGAGCAATCAGCCCCAGCATTTT

j_call: TRBJ2-7
v_call: TRBV4-3
clone_size: .
d_call: .
cdr3_aa: CASSQGVGEQYF
cdr3_nt: TGCGCCAGCAGCCAAGGAGTCGGCGAGCAGTACTTC

j_call: TRBJ2-1
v_call: TRBV7-9
clone_size: .
d_call: TRBD2
cdr3_aa: CASSGLARNEQFF
cdr3_nt: TGTGCCAGCAGCGGACTAGCGAGGAATGAGCAGTTCTTC

j_call: TRBJ1-5
v_call: TRBV12-5
clone_size: .
d_call: .
cdr3_aa: CASAPSGGGLSNQPQHF
cdr3_nt: TGTGCTAGTGCCCCCTCCGGGGGGGGGCTCAGCAATCAGCCCCAGCATTTT

j_call: TRBJ2-7
v_call: TRBV20-1
clone_size: .
d_call: .
cdr3_aa: CSAMREVEQYF
cdr3_nt: TGCAGTGCTATGCGGGAAGTCGAGCAGTACTTC

j_call: TRBJ1-5
v_call: TRBV7-9
clone_size: .
d_call: .
cdr3_aa: CASSPSGSRGNQPQHF
cdr3_nt: TGTGCCAGCAGCCCGAGTGGGAGTAGGGGCAATCAGCCCCAGCATTTT

j_call: TRBJ2-1
v_call: TRBV3-1
clone_size: .
d_call: TRBD2
cdr3_aa: CASSQDLGLARYEQFF
cdr3_nt: TGTGCCAGCAGCCAAGATTTGGGACTAGCGAGGTATGAGCAGTTCTTC

j_call: TRBJ2-3
v_call: TRBV19
clone_size: .
d_call: .
cdr3_aa: CASSMGTPDTQYF
cdr3_nt: TGTGCCAGTAGTATGGGAACACCAGATACGCAGTATTTT

j_call: TRBJ1-1
v_call: TRBV4-1
clone_size: .
d_call: .
cdr3_aa: CASSPTQSYRADSTEAFF
cdr3_nt: TGCGCCAGCAGCCCTACCCAATCGTACAGGGCGGATAGCACTGAAGCTTTCTTT

j_call: TRBJ2-7
v_call: TRBV5-5
clone_size: .
d_call: TRBD2
cdr3_aa: CASSLGESGSAEQYF
cdr3_nt: TGTGCCAGCAGCTTGGGGGAAAGCGGGAGCGCCGAGCAGTACTTC

j_call: TRBJ1-5
v_call: TRBV19
clone_size: .
d_call: .
cdr3_aa: CASSVQGSNQPQHF
cdr3_nt: TGTGCCAGTAGTGTGCAGGGTAGCAATCAGCCCCAGCATTTT

j_call: TRBJ2-7
v_call: TRBV6-1
clone_size: .
d_call: .
cdr3_aa: CASTWGNSYEQYF
cdr3_nt: TGTGCCAGCACCTGGGGGAATAGCTACGAGCAGTACTTC

j_call: TRBJ2-7
v_call: TRBV29-1
clone_size: .
d_call: TRBD1
cdr3_aa: CSVVGGTGQAYEQYF
cdr3_nt: TGCAGCGTTGTGGGGGGCACGGGACAGGCGTACGAGCAGTACTTC

j_call: TRBJ2-5
v_call: TRBV27
clone_size: .
d_call: .
cdr3_aa: CASSLLGTQETQYF
cdr3_nt: TGTGCCAGCAGTTTATTAGGCACCCAAGAGACCCAGTACTTC

j_call: TRBJ2-1
v_call: TRBV27
clone_size: .
d_call: .
cdr3_aa: CASSFQGGRNEQFF
cdr3_nt: TGTGCCAGCAGTTTTCAGGGAGGTCGGAATGAGCAGTTCTTC

j_call: TRBJ2-1
v_call: TRBV11-1
clone_size: .
d_call: .
cdr3_aa: CASSPLGGHNEQFF
cdr3_nt: TGTGCCAGCAGCCCCCTCGGGGGGCACAATGAGCAGTTCTTC

j_call: TRBJ2-7
v_call: TRBV6-2/TRBV6-3
clone_size: .
d_call: .
cdr3_aa: CASSYSTPGEQYF
cdr3_nt: TGTGCCAGCAGTTACTCGACCCCAGGCGAGCAGTACTTC

j_call: TRBJ1-2
v_call: TRBV27
clone_size: .
d_call: .
cdr3_aa: CASSLFGGDGGYTF
cdr3_nt: TGTGCCAGCAGTTTATTTGGCGGGGACGGGGGCTACACCTTC

j_call: TRBJ2-7
v_call: TRBV11-2
clone_size: .
d_call: TRBD1
cdr3_aa: CASRRDRGRYEQYF
cdr3_nt: TGTGCCAGCAGGAGGGACAGGGGGCGTTACGAGCAGTACTTC

j_call: TRBJ1-1
v_call: TRBV7-3
clone_size: .
d_call: TRBD1
cdr3_aa: CASSLTGTGQAFF
cdr3_nt: TGTGCCAGCAGCTTAACGGGGACAGGCCAAGCTTTCTTT

j_call: TRBJ1-1
v_call: TRBV13
clone_size: .
d_call: .
cdr3_aa: CASSLRSEAFF
cdr3_nt: TGTGCCAGCAGCTTACGGAGTGAAGCTTTCTTT

j_call: TRBJ1-2
v_call: TRBV4-3
clone_size: .
d_call: .
cdr3_aa: CASSQAEGGHYGYTF
cdr3_nt: TGCGCCAGCAGCCAAGCTGAGGGGGGGCACTATGGCTACACCTTC

j_call: TRBJ2-1
v_call: TRBV9
clone_size: .
d_call: TRBD2
cdr3_aa: CASGDRLAGGQSRNEQFF
cdr3_nt: TGTGCCAGCGGCGACCGGCTAGCGGGAGGGCAAAGCCGCAATGAGCAGTTCTTC

j_call: TRBJ2-1
v_call: TRBV27
clone_size: once
d_call: TRBD1
cdr3_aa: CASSTRDRINEQFF
cdr3_nt: TGTGCCAGCAGTACCCGGGACAGAATCAATGAGCAGTTCTTC

j_call: TRBJ1-1
v_call: TRBV7-9
clone_size: once
d_call: .
cdr3_aa: CASSLVSGAFF
cdr3_nt: TGTGCCAGCAGCTTAGTCAGCGGTGCTTTCTTT

j_call: TRBJ1-1
v_call: TRBV6-2/TRBV6-3
clone_size: few
d_call: .
cdr3_aa: CASRHRGATEAFF
cdr3_nt: TGTGCCAGCCGACACCGGGGGGCAACTGAAGCTTTCTTT

j_call: TRBJ2-5
v_call: TRBV13
clone_size: .
d_call: .
cdr3_aa: CASSLGLRGAETQYF
cdr3_nt: TGTGCCAGCAGCTTAGGCCTTCGGGGAGCAGAGACCCAGTACTTC

j_call: TRBJ2-5
v_call: TRBV20-1
clone_size: .
d_call: .
cdr3_aa: CSAREGGRSETQYF
cdr3_nt: TGCAGTGCAAGGGAAGGGGGGAGATCGGAGACCCAGTACTTC

j_call: TRBJ1-1
v_call: TRBV30
clone_size: .
d_call: .
cdr3_aa: CAWSLRGRVPFF
cdr3_nt: TGTGCCTGGAGCCTCCGGGGGAGGGTACCTTTCTTT

j_call: TRBJ2-7
v_call: TRBV4-3
clone_size: .
d_call: TRBD2
cdr3_aa: CASSQETLLAGETYEQYF
cdr3_nt: TGCGCCAGCAGCCAGGAAACCCTACTAGCGGGAGAGACCTACGAGCAGTACTTC

j_call: TRBJ2-7
v_call: TRBV28
clone_size: once
d_call: .
cdr3_aa: CASSLRIIPYEQYF
cdr3_nt: TGTGCCAGCAGTTTGCGCATCATTCCCTACGAGCAGTACTTC

j_call: TRBJ2-4
v_call: TRBV30
clone_size: .
d_call: TRBD1
cdr3_aa: CAWSTRTGKNIQYF
cdr3_nt: TGTGCCTGGAGTACGAGGACAGGCAAAAACATTCAGTACTTC

j_call: TRBJ2-7
v_call: TRBV12-3/TRBV12-4
clone_size: once
d_call: .
cdr3_aa: CASTPSYHEQYF
cdr3_nt: TGTGCCAGCACTCCCTCATATCACGAGCAGTACTTC

j_call: TRBJ1-2
v_call: TRBV7-3
clone_size: .
d_call: .
cdr3_aa: CASSKGPNYGYTF
cdr3_nt: TGTGCCAGCAGCAAGGGACCAAACTATGGCTACACCTTC

j_call: TRBJ2-1
v_call: TRBV20-1
clone_size: .
d_call: .
cdr3_aa: CSAPQSGRPVSYNEQFF
cdr3_nt: TGCAGTGCCCCCCAGAGTGGCAGGCCCGTCTCCTACAATGAGCAGTTCTTC

j_call: TRBJ2-1
v_call: TRBV20-1
clone_size: .
d_call: .
cdr3_aa: CSASDSYNEQFF
cdr3_nt: TGCAGTGCTTCGGACAGTTACAATGAGCAGTTCTTC

j_call: TRBJ2-5
v_call: TRBV14
clone_size: .
d_call: .
cdr3_aa: CASSQDRIQETQYF
cdr3_nt: TGTGCCAGCAGCCAAGATAGAATACAAGAGACCCAGTACTTC

j_call: TRBJ2-1
v_call: TRBV10-2
clone_size: .
d_call: .
cdr3_aa: CASSGPLPEQFF
cdr3_nt: TGCGCCAGCAGTGGACCCCTCCCTGAGCAGTTCTTC

j_call: TRBJ2-1
v_call: TRBV20-1
clone_size: .
d_call: TRBD2
cdr3_aa: CSATSVGYNEQFF
cdr3_nt: TGCAGTGCAACTAGCGTGGGGTACAATGAGCAGTTCTTC

j_call: TRBJ1-5
v_call: TRBV6-2/TRBV6-3
clone_size: .
d_call: TRBD1
cdr3_aa: CASSHETGVQPQHF
cdr3_nt: TGTGCCAGCAGTCACGAGACAGGGGTTCAGCCCCAGCATTTT

j_call: TRBJ1-1
v_call: TRBV4-3
clone_size: .
d_call: .
cdr3_aa: CASSQGISKATNEAFF
cdr3_nt: TGCGCCAGCAGCCAAGGTATCTCCAAGGCTACAAATGAAGCTTTCTTT

j_call: TRBJ2-7
v_call: TRBV27
clone_size: .
d_call: .
cdr3_aa: CASSYRNGYEQYF
cdr3_nt: TGTGCCAGCAGTTACAGGAACGGTTACGAGCAGTACTTC

j_call: TRBJ2-1
v_call: TRBV9
clone_size: once
d_call: TRBD2
cdr3_aa: CASSPGLATNEQFF
cdr3_nt: TGTGCCAGCAGCCCGGGACTAGCGACCAATGAGCAGTTCTTC

j_call: TRBJ2-3
v_call: TRBV29-1
clone_size: .
d_call: .
cdr3_aa: CSVEPSGDSATDTQYF
cdr3_nt: TGCAGCGTTGAACCCTCGGGGGACAGTGCTACAGATACGCAGTATTTT

j_call: TRBJ2-3
v_call: TRBV19
clone_size: .
d_call: .
cdr3_aa: CASISSSGAGTDTQYF
cdr3_nt: TGTGCCAGTATCTCATCCTCGGGAGCAGGGACAGATACGCAGTATTTT

j_call: TRBJ2-7
v_call: TRBV28
clone_size: .
d_call: .
cdr3_aa: CASSLMTGRTYEQYF
cdr3_nt: TGTGCCAGCAGTTTAATGACAGGGAGGACCTACGAGCAGTACTTC

j_call: TRBJ1-1
v_call: TRBV5-6
clone_size: .
d_call: .
cdr3_aa: CASSPDTNTEAFF
cdr3_nt: TGTGCCAGCAGCCCGGACACGAACACTGAAGCTTTCTTT

j_call: TRBJ2-3
v_call: TRBV4-1
clone_size: .
d_call: TRBD2
cdr3_aa: CASSDKAGLTDTQYF
cdr3_nt: TGCGCCAGCAGCGATAAAGCGGGACTTACAGATACGCAGTATTTT

j_call: TRBJ2-7
v_call: TRBV6-5
clone_size: .
d_call: .
cdr3_aa: CASQNRDLYEQYF
cdr3_nt: TGTGCCAGCCAAAACAGGGACCTCTACGAGCAGTACTTC

j_call: TRBJ2-1
v_call: TRBV7-9
clone_size: few
d_call: .
cdr3_aa: CASSPRGDEQFF
cdr3_nt: TGTGCCAGCAGCCCCAGGGGAGATGAGCAGTTCTTC

j_call: TRBJ1-5
v_call: TRBV19
clone_size: .
d_call: .
cdr3_aa: CASSIERNQPQHF
cdr3_nt: TGTGCCAGTAGTATCGAGCGCAATCAGCCCCAGCATTTT

j_call: TRBJ1-2
v_call: TRBV7-8
clone_size: .
d_call: TRBD1
cdr3_aa: CASSPFGTGWHGYTF
cdr3_nt: TGTGCCAGCAGCCCCTTCGGGACAGGGTGGCATGGCTACACCTTC